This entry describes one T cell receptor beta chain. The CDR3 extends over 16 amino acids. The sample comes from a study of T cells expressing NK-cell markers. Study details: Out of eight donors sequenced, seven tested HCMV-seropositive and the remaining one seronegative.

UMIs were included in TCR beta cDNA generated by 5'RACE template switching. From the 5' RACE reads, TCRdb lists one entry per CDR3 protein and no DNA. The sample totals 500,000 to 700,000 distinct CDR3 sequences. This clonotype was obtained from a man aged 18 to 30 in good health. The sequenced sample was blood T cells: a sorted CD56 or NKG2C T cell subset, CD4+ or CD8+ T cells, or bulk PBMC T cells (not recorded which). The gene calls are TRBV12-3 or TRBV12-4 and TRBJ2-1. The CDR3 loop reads CASSPLGEDSYNEQFF.